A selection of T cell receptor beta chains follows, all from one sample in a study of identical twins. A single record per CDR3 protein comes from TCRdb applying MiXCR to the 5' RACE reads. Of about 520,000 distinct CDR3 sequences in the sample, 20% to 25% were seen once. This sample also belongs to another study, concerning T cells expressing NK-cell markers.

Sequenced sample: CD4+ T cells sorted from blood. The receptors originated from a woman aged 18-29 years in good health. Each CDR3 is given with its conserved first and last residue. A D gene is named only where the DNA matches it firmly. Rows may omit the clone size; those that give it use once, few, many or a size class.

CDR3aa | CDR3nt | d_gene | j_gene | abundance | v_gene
CASRSGTSGTNEQFF | TGTGCCAGCAGGTCCGGGACTAGCGGTACCAATGAGCAGTTCTTC | TRBD2 | TRBJ2-1 | - | TRBV6-1
CASSWGAGTEAFF | TGTGCCAGTAGTTGGGGCGCGGGTACTGAAGCTTTCTTT | - | TRBJ1-1 | - | TRBV19
CSAPSGTYEQYF | TGCAGTGCGCCCAGCGGGACCTACGAGCAGTACTTC | TRBD2 | TRBJ2-7 | - | TRBV20-1
CSVDRGTGELFF | TGCAGCGTCGACAGGGGTACCGGGGAGCTGTTTTTT | TRBD1 | TRBJ2-2 | many | TRBV29-1
CAISSGEHTGELFF | TGTGCCATCAGCAGCGGGGAACACACCGGGGAGCTGTTTTTT | TRBD2 | TRBJ2-2 | few | TRBV10-3
CSVEGASSGANVLTF | TGCAGCGTTGAAGGGGCCTCCTCTGGGGCCAACGTCCTGACTTTC | - | TRBJ2-6 | many | TRBV29-1
CASSLEGRGEAFF | TGTGCCAGCAGTTTGGAGGGGCGGGGTGAAGCTTTCTTT | - | TRBJ1-1 | few | TRBV12-3/TRBV12-4
CATSSRWNSGANVLTF | TGTGCCACCAGCAGTCGGTGGAACTCTGGGGCCAACGTCCTGACTTTC | - | TRBJ2-6 | - | TRBV15
CSAYGALSYNEQFF | TGCAGTGCTTATGGGGCGCTCTCCTACAATGAGCAGTTCTTC | - | TRBJ2-1 | few | TRBV20-1
CAISEQAAYEQYF | TGTGCCATCAGTGAGCAGGCCGCCTACGAGCAGTACTTC | - | TRBJ2-7 | - | TRBV10-3
CASRSRLRTEAFF | TGTGCCAGCAGGAGTCGGTTGCGCACTGAAGCTTTCTTT | - | TRBJ1-1 | - | TRBV11-2
CASSALGLAGDTATQYF | TGTGCCAGCAGCGCACTAGGACTAGCGGGGGATACGGCTACGCAGTATTTT | TRBD2 | TRBJ2-3 | - | TRBV9
CASSSRLGTENTGELFF | TGTGCCAGCAGCAGCAGACTTGGGACAGAGAACACCGGGGAGCTGTTTTTT | TRBD1 | TRBJ2-2 | - | TRBV11-2
CASSSGTGAFF | TGTGCCAGCAGCTCCGGGACAGGCGCTTTCTTT | TRBD1 | TRBJ1-1 | few | TRBV3-1
CASSSRQGRNEKPFF | TGTGCCAGCAGTTCCCGACAGGGTCGTAATGAAAAACCGTTTTTT | TRBD1 | TRBJ1-4 | - | TRBV27
CASSFGMLFHEQYF | TGTGCCAGCAGCTTTGGGATGCTGTTTCACGAGCAGTACTTC | - | TRBJ2-7 | few | TRBV7-2
CASRKSSRVGNTEAFF | TGTGCCAGCAGGAAATCTTCCAGGGTGGGGAACACTGAAGCTTTCTTT | - | TRBJ1-1 | few | TRBV12-3/TRBV12-4
CSVEDLGTSGTYEQYF | TGCAGCGTTGAAGATCTTGGGACTAGCGGGACCTACGAGCAGTACTTC | TRBD2 | TRBJ2-7 | many | TRBV29-1
CASSHPGGTASYEQYF | TGCGCCAGCAGCCACCCTGGAGGAACGGCGTCCTACGAGCAGTACTTC | - | TRBJ2-7 | - | TRBV4-1
CASSLGGDLSGELFF | TGCGCCAGCAGCTTGGGGGGTGACTTATCCGGGGAGCTGTTTTTT | - | TRBJ2-2 | few | TRBV5-1
CATSRDRQETQYF | TGTGCCACCAGCAGAGATCGCCAAGAGACCCAGTACTTC | - | TRBJ2-5 | - | TRBV15
CASSGHRDPWNEQFF | TGTGCCAGCAGCGGACACCGGGACCCCTGGAATGAGCAGTTCTTC | - | TRBJ2-1 | - | TRBV9
CASSILGQGTLYGYTF | TGTGCCAGCAGCATACTGGGACAGGGGACACTCTATGGCTACACCTTC | TRBD1 | TRBJ1-2 | - | TRBV7-9
CASSDTGGDEKLFF | TGTGCCAGCAGTGACACAGGGGGGGATGAAAAACTGTTTTTT | TRBD1 | TRBJ1-4 | few | TRBV6-1
CSALSRGLTEAFF | TGCAGTGCCCTCAGCAGGGGGCTCACTGAAGCTTTCTTT | TRBD1 | TRBJ1-1 | few | TRBV20-1
CSVKGTGAFF | TGCAGCGTGAAGGGGACCGGAGCTTTCTTT | - | TRBJ1-1 | few | TRBV29-1
CSVEAKVLGPDTQYF | TGCAGCGTTGAAGCCAAGGTTCTGGGGCCAGATACGCAGTATTTT | - | TRBJ2-3 | many | TRBV29-1
CASRSGQSNEKLFF | TGTGCCAGCAGATCGGGACAGAGTAATGAAAAACTGTTTTTT | TRBD1 | TRBJ1-4 | many | TRBV12-3/TRBV12-4
CASSLDPRGQGIGYTF | TGTGCCAGCAGCTTAGACCCCAGGGGACAGGGGATTGGCTACACCTTC | TRBD1 | TRBJ1-2 | - | TRBV13
CSAKGQGAAGELFF | TGCAGTGCTAAAGGACAGGGGGCAGCCGGGGAGCTGTTTTTT | TRBD1 | TRBJ2-2 | few | TRBV20-1
CSVEGPSDGVWETQYF | TGCAGCGTTGAAGGTCCCAGCGACGGGGTGTGGGAGACCCAGTACTTC | - | TRBJ2-5 | - | TRBV29-1
CSAQTLAGDYNEQFF | TGCAGTGCTCAAACCTTAGCGGGGGACTACAATGAGCAGTTCTTC | TRBD2 | TRBJ2-1 | - | TRBV20-1
CASGLAGGPAQYF | TGTGCCAGCGGACTAGCGGGAGGGCCGGCCCAGTACTTC | TRBD2 | TRBJ2-5 | few | TRBV10-3
CASSPVGRSIYEQYF | TGTGCCAGCAGCCCAGTAGGAAGGTCTATCTACGAGCAGTACTTC | - | TRBJ2-7 | - | TRBV3-1
CASSLFTSGRGTDTQYF | TGCGCCAGCAGCTTGTTTACTAGCGGGCGAGGCACAGATACGCAGTATTTT | TRBD2 | TRBJ2-3 | - | TRBV5-1
CSATRTGPSNQPQHF | TGCAGTGCAACTCGGACAGGACCTAGCAATCAGCCCCAGCATTTT | TRBD1 | TRBJ1-5 | few | TRBV20-1
CSATGQPMNTEAFF | TGCAGTGCCACAGGACAGCCCATGAACACTGAAGCTTTCTTT | - | TRBJ1-1 | - | TRBV20-1
CASSLQPDHTDTQYF | TGTGCCAGCAGCTTACAACCGGACCACACAGATACGCAGTATTTT | - | TRBJ2-3 | - | TRBV7-8
CASSLAGGQGEQFF | TGCGCCAGCAGCTTGGCTGGGGGCCAGGGCGAGCAGTTCTTC | - | TRBJ2-1 | many | TRBV5-1
CASSQQGDDYGYTF | TGTGCCAGCAGTCAACAGGGGGATGACTATGGCTACACCTTC | TRBD1 | TRBJ1-2 | - | TRBV2
CSVGQGAIEQYF | TGCAGCGTCGGACAGGGGGCTATCGAGCAGTACTTC | TRBD1 | TRBJ2-7 | - | TRBV29-1
CCVERVSGANVLTF | TGCTGCGTTGAGCGGGTTTCGGGGGCCAACGTCCTGACTTTC | - | TRBJ2-6 | few | TRBV29-1
CASRTGLARDEQYF | TGTGCCAGCAGGACGGGACTAGCTCGCGACGAGCAGTACTTC | TRBD2 | TRBJ2-7 | - | TRBV6-1
CASSYSITGSTGELFF | TGTGCCAGCAGTTACTCGATAACAGGGAGCACCGGGGAGCTGTTTTTT | - | TRBJ2-2 | - | TRBV6-5
CASIPTTSGSYEQYF | TGTGCCAGCATTCCCACGACTAGCGGCTCCTACGAGCAGTACTTC | TRBD2 | TRBJ2-7 | few | TRBV12-3/TRBV12-4
CSASGGGVAYEQYF | TGCAGTGCCTCGGGAGGGGGGGTGGCCTACGAGCAGTACTTC | TRBD2 | TRBJ2-7 | few | TRBV20-1
CASSLTGRSYEQYF | TGTGCCAGCAGTCTGACAGGGAGATCCTACGAGCAGTACTTC | TRBD1 | TRBJ2-7 | few | TRBV3-1
CASSPNAQGSYTGELFF | TGTGCCAGCTCACCAAACGCACAGGGATCGTACACCGGGGAGCTGTTTTTT | - | TRBJ2-2 | few | TRBV18
CASSLGRGRDYTF | TGTGCCAGCAGTTTAGGCCGGGGGAGGGACTACACCTTC | - | TRBJ1-2 | - | TRBV12-3/TRBV12-4
CSASGLAGGAQETQYF | TGCAGTGCTAGTGGGCTAGCGGGAGGGGCACAAGAGACCCAGTACTTC | TRBD2 | TRBJ2-5 | - | TRBV20-1
CASSARTVEGELFF | TGTGCCAGCAGCGCGCGAACAGTCGAGGGGGAGCTGTTTTTT | - | TRBJ2-2 | - | TRBV9
CASSQWGQGASGANVLTF | TGTGCCAGCAGCCAATGGGGACAGGGGGCGTCTGGGGCCAACGTCCTGACTTTC | TRBD1 | TRBJ2-6 | - | TRBV3-1
CSAALTSGPYEQYF | TGCAGTGCTGCCCTGACTAGCGGACCCTACGAGCAGTACTTC | TRBD2 | TRBJ2-7 | few | TRBV20-1